The entry below describes one T cell receptor beta chain. Its antigen is not known. These data come from a study of cytomegalovirus exposure and HLA in healthy donors. Study-level points and caveats: Most TCR beta V segments were productive about 87% or about 30% of the time in an earlier analysis.

This PCR relied on a set of 60 Vbeta primers and 13 Jbeta primers. The method was immunoSEQ multiplex PCR; TCRdb's version includes in-frame clones alone and lacks a portion of them. The sample includes roughly 100,000 clones, around four fifths of them seen just once. The length of the CDR3 is 16 residues. With 4 bases clipped from V and 0 bases from J, the junction kept 7 bases outside the gene matches. CDR1 and CDR2 (germline): LNHDA, SQIVND (reference sequence). This sequence was found in a woman between 35 and 50 years old in good health and CMV-seronegative. V is TRBV19 and J is TRBJ1-1; 8 bases map to TRBD1. Sequencing input: PBMCs. The CDR3 coding sequence is TGTGCCAGTAGTACTCAGGGGGCGCGAGTGAACACTGAAGCTTTCTTT. It yields the protein CASSTQGARVNTEAFF.